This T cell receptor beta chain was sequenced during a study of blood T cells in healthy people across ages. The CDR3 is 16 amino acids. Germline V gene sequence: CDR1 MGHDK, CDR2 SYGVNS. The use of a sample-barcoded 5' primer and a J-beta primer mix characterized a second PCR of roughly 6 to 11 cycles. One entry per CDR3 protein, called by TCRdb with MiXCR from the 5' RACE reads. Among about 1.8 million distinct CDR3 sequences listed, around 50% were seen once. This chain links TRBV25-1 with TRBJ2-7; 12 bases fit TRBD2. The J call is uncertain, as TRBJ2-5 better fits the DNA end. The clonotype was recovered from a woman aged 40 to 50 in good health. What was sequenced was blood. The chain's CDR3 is CASSTSGGPGWKTQYF. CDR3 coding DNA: TGTGCCAGCAGTACTAGCGGGGGGCCGGGATGGAAGACCCAGTACTTC.